The clone carrying this TCR beta chain was seen many times. The germline V and J ends were trimmed by 2 bases and 7 bases, with 12 bases remaining between them. Germline V CDR1 and CDR2: MDHEN, SYDVKM. CDR3 length: 14 residues. Method: immunoSEQ multiplex PCR; TCRdb's copy keeps in-frame clones and lacks some. The data hold 65,000 to 75,000 clones, with 82% observed a single time. This sample was taken from a study of OX40 agonist ivuxolimab in advanced cancers. Material: CD4+ or CD8+ T cells sorted from blood, obtained in a trial of the OX40 agonist ivuxolimab. The source of this sequence is an adult with an advanced solid tumor such as melanoma, head and neck, liver or kidney cancer. The J gene is TRBJ1-5, the V gene TRBV28; D remains unclear. The CDR3 spells CASSLRPEPQPQHF. DNA of the CDR3: TGTGCCAGCAGTTTACGTCCGGAACCCCAGCCCCAGCATTTT.